These 11 T cell receptor beta chains originate from one sample sequenced in a study of cytomegalovirus exposure and HLA in healthy donors. PCR was performed using 60 Vbeta and 13 Jbeta primers. Method: immunoSEQ multiplex PCR; TCRdb's copy keeps in-frame clones and lacks some. Altogether tens of thousands of clones are present, around 80% being singletons, with the ten largest covering under 2%. The sequenced sample was PBMCs. The origin of the receptors is a man aged 18 to 35 in good health and CMV-seronegative.

The chain is built from TRBV28 and TRBJ2-7; 7 bases line up with TRBD1. Germline lookup yields CDR1 MDHEN and CDR2 SYDVKM. CDR3 size: 14 residues. V was pared by 3 bases and J by 4 bases, with 6 bases of the junction left unmatched. The CDR3 DNA reads as TGTGCCAGCAGTTTCCCGGGACAGCCTTACGAGCAGTACTTC. Residues: CASSFPGQPYEQYF.

About this clone: One junction end does not reproduce the germline sequence, and a read error may be involved. The chain combines TRBV7-7 with TRBJ2-7; D call uncertain. CDR1 SSHAT and CDR2 FNYEAQ come from the germline V gene (reference sequence). The CDR3 loop spans 13 amino acids. The CDR3 region is CASSLTVGGEQYF. CDR3 bases: TGTGCTAGCAGCCTTACCGTAGGCGGCGAGCAGTACTTC.

The chain links TRBV25-1 to TRBJ1-3; TRBD1 agrees at 8 bases. Per the germline V gene, CDR1 is MGHDK and CDR2 is SYGVNS. This CDR3 contains 13 residues. J was trimmed by 8 bases and V by 11 bases; bases with no gene match: 11. CDR3: CAGRTTGADTIYF. CDR3 coding DNA: TGTGCCGGAAGAACGACAGGGGCGGACACCATATATTTT.

V gene TRBV18 combines with J gene TRBJ2-7; TRBD1 agrees at 12 bases. V shed 3 bases and J 5 bases; nucleotides not matched to a gene: 11. The CDR3 runs to 17 residues. The germline CDR1 and CDR2 sequences are KGHSH and LQKENI. The CDR3 DNA follows: TGTGCCAGCTCACCTCTAGCCGGGACAGGGGGCATTAACGAGCAGTACTTC. This encodes CASSPLAGTGGINEQYF.

V gene TRBV10-3 combines with J gene TRBJ1-2; TRBD1 might be the D (6 bases). The CDR3 loop spans 15 amino acids. Trimming removed 0 bases at V and 7 bases at J, with 15 bases between. From germline, CDR1 is ENHRY and CDR2 SYGVKD. The CDR3 coding sequence is TGTGCCATCAGTGAGTCCGCTACAGGGATCGGTGGCTACACCTTC. This sequence encodes CAISESATGIGGYTF.

The chain carries TRBV14 and TRBJ1-1, with TRBD1 matching over 11 bases. The germline V gene has CDR1 SGHDN and CDR2 FVKESK. There are 15 residues in the CDR3. J was trimmed by 2 bases and V by 2 bases; bases with no gene match: 1. The CDR3 loop reads CASSQRTGGNTEAFF. DNA for the CDR3: TGTGCCAGCAGCCAACGGACAGGGGGCAACACTGAAGCTTTCTTT.

The gene calls are TRBV5-4 and TRBJ1-1, with 7 bases lining up with TRBD1. Germline assignment: CDR1 SGHNT and CDR2 YYREEE (reference sequence). This CDR3 is built from 15 residues. V lost 0 bases to trimming and J lost 1 base; unmatched junction nucleotides: 3. The CDR3 spells CASSLVGQRNTEAFF. In nucleotides, the CDR3 is TGTGCCAGCAGCTTGGTGGGACAGAGGAACACTGAAGCTTTCTTT.

The chain links TRBV7-2 to TRBJ1-5; a possible D gene is TRBD1 (5 bases). Trimming removed 1 base from V and 6 bases from J, with 13 bases in between. The CDR3 is 15 amino acids. Germline-derived CDR1 and CDR2 are SGHTA and FQGNSA. The CDR3 here is CASSLVNAGGQPQHF. Written as DNA, the CDR3 is TGTGCCAGCAGCTTAGTAAACGCCGGGGGTCAGCCCCAGCATTTT. The full variable domain, completed using reference TRBV7-2 and TRBJ1-5, is GAGVSQSPSNKVTEKGKDVELRCDPISGHTALYWYRQSLGQGLEFLIYFQGNSAPDKSGLPSDRFSAERTGGSVSTLTIQRTQQEDSAVYLCASSLVNAGGQPQHFGDGTRLSIL.

The rearrangement joins TRBV4-2 to TRBJ2-1; the match to TRBD1 covers 7 bases. CDR1 and CDR2 (germline): LGHNA, YNFKEQ. CDR3 length: 15 amino acids. Trimming took 4 bases from V and 8 from J; bases not matched to a gene: 11. CDR3 nucleotide sequence: TGTGCCAGCAGCCGACAAGACAGGGCCTCTGATGAGCAGTTCTTC. It codes for CASSRQDRASDEQFF.

The chain joins TRBV28 to TRBJ2-7; D is unresolved. The V gene's germline CDR1 is MDHEN and CDR2 SYDVKM. Trimming cost V 6 bases and J 3 bases, with 15 bases left between them. The CDR3 length is 14 residues. In DNA, the CDR3 is TGTGCCAGCAGCGGGTTCCTTGCTATCTACGAGCAGTACTTC. Translation gives CASSGFLAIYEQYF.

The chain recombines TRBV28 with TRBJ1-2; a possible D gene is TRBD1 (5 bases). Trimming removed 1 base at V and 6 bases at J, with 18 bases between. The CDR3 runs 16 residues. Germline assignment: CDR1 MDHEN and CDR2 SYDVKM. CDR3 coding DNA: TGTGCCAGCAGTTTATTATCGGGGAGGGGCGTAGATGGCTACACCTTC. Amino acid sequence: CASSLLSGRGVDGYTF.